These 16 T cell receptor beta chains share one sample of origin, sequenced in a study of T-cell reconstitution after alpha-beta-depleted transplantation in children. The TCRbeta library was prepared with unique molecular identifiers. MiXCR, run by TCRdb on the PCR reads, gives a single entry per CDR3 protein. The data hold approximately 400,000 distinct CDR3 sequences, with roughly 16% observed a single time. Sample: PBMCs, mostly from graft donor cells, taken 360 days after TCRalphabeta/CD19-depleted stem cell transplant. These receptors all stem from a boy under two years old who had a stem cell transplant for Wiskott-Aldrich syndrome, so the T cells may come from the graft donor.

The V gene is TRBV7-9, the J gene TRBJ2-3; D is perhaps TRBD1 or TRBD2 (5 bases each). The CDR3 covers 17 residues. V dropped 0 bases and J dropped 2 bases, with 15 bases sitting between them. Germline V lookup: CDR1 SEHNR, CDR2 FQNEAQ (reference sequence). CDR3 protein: CASSLAGTPPPTDTQYF. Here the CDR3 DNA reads TGTGCCAGCAGCTTAGCGGGGACCCCCCCACCCACAGATACGCAGTATTTT.

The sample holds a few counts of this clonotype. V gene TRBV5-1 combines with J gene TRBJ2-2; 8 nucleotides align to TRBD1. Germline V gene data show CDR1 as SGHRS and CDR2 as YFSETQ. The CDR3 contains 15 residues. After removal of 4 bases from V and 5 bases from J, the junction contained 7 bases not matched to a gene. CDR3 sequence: CASSIWTGMTGELFF. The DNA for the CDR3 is TGCGCCAGCAGCATCTGGACAGGGATGACCGGGGAGCTGTTTTTT. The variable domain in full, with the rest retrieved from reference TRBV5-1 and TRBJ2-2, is KAGVTQTPRYLIKTRGQQVTLSCSPISGHRSVSWYQQTPGQGLQFLFEYFSETQRNKGNFPGRFSGRQFSNSRSEMNVSTLELGDSALYLCASSIWTGMTGELFFGEGSRLTVL.

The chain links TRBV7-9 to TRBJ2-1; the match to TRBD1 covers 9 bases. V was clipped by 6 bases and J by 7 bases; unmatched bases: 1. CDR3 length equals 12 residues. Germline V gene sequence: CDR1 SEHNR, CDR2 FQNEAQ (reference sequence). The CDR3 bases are TGTGCCAGCAGGGACAGGGGAAATGAGCAGTTCTTC. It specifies CASRDRGNEQFF.

CDR3 region: CASSEAPGGLLYNEQFF. The CDR3 DNA sequence: TGTGCCAGCAGTGAAGCCCCAGGGGGCCTACTATACAATGAGCAGTTCTTC. The rearrangement joins TRBV2 to TRBJ2-1; 8 bases match TRBD1. The CDR3 length is 17 residues. Germline V gene sequence: CDR1 SNHLY, CDR2 FYNNEI. The ends lost 0 bases at V and 4 bases at J; junction bases unmatched: 8. Supplemented by reference TRBV2 and TRBJ2-1, the full variable domain reads EPEVTQTPSHQVTQMGQEVILRCVPISNHLYFYWYRQILGQKVEFLVSFYNNEISEKSEIFDDQFSVERPDGSNFTLKIRSTKLEDSAMYFCASSEAPGGLLYNEQFFGPGTRLTVL.

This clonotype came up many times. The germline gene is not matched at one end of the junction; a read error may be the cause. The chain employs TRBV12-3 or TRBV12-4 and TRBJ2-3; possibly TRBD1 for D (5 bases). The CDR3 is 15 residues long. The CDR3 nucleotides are TGTGCCAGCAGCTTAGGGGCAGGGAGCACAGATACGCAGTATTTT. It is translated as CASSLGAGSTDTQYF.

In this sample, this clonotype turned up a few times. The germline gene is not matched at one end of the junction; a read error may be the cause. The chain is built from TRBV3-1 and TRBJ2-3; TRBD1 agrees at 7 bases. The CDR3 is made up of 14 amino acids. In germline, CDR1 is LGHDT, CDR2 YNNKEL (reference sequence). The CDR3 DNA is TGTGCCAGCAGCCAATACAGGGGCACATATACGCAGTATTTT. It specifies CASSQYRGTYTQYF.

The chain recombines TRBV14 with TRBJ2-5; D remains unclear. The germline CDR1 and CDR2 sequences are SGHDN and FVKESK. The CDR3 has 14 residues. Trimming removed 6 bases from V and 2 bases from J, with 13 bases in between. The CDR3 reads CASSLRAAQETQYF. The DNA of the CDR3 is TGTGCCAGCAGTCTTCGTGCGGCACAAGAGACCCAGTACTTC.

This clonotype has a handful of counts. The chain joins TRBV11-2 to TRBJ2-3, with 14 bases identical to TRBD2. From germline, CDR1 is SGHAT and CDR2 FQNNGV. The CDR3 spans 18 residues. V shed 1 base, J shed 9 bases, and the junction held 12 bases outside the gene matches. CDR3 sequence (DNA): TGTGCCAGCAGCTTAGGATGGGGGGGACTAGCGGGAGTAGGCACGCAGTATTTT. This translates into CASSLGWGGLAGVGTQYF.

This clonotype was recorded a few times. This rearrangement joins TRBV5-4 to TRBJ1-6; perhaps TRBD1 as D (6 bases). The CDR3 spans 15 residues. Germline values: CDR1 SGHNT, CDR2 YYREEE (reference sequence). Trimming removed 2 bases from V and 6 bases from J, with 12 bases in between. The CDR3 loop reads CASSLQGSGNSPLHF. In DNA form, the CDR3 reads TGTGCCAGCAGCTTACAGGGAAGCGGTAATTCACCCCTCCACTTT.

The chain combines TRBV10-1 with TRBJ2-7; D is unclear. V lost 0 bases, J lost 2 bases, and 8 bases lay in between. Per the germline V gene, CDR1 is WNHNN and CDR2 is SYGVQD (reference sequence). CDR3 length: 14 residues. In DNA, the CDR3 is TGCGCCAGCAGTGAGTCCTACAGACCCTACGAGCAGTACTTC. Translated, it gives CASSESYRPYEQYF.

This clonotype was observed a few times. CDR3 residues: CATHRGDYEQYF. In DNA, the CDR3 is TGTGCCACCCATAGGGGGGACTACGAGCAGTACTTC. The genes are TRBV10-3 and TRBJ2-7; the D gene could be TRBD1 or TRBD2 (6 bases each). The CDR3 length is 12 residues. CDR1 and CDR2 (germline): ENHRY, SYGVKD. V was shortened by 10 bases and J by 3 bases, with 13 bases between the two germline ends.

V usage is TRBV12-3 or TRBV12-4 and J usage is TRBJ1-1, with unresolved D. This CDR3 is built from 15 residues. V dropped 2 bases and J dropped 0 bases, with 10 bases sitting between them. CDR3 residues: CASSLNPLMNTEAFF. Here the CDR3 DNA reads TGTGCCAGCAGTTTAAATCCCCTTATGAACACTGAAGCTTTCTTT.

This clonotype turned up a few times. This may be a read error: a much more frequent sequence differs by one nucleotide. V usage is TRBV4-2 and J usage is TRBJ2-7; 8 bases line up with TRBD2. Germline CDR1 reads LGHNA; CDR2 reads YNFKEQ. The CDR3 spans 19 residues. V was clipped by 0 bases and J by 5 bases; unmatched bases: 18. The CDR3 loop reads CASSQDLDVGPAGENEQYF. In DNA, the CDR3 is TGTGCCAGCAGCCAAGACCTGGATGTAGGACCAGCGGGAGAAAACGAGCAGTACTTC.

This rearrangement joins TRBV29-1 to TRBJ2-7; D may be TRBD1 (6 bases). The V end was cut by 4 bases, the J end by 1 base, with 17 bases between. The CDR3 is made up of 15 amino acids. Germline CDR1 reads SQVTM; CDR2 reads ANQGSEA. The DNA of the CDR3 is TGCAGCGTTGTTGGGGTAGGGGGAGCATCCTACGAGCAGTACTTC. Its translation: CSVVGVGGASYEQYF.

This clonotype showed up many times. CDR3 sequence: CASSLILSGETQYF. The DNA for the CDR3 is TGTGCCAGCAGTTTAATCCTTTCCGGGGAGACCCAGTACTTC. V is TRBV12-3 or TRBV12-4 and J is TRBJ2-5; D not certain. V lost 2 bases and J 5 bases, leaving 12 bases between the germline ends. The CDR3 spans 14 residues.

The CDR3 spells CASSQGPSRTGRHEQYF. DNA of the CDR3: TGCGCCAGCAGCCAAGGGCCGAGCCGGACAGGGAGACACGAGCAGTACTTC. This sequence joins TRBV4-1 and TRBJ2-7, with TRBD1 identical over 8 bases. Germline assignment: CDR1 MGHRA and CDR2 YSYEKL. Losses at the gene ends were 1 base for V and 5 bases for J; bases not matched to a gene: 13. The CDR3 length is 17 residues.